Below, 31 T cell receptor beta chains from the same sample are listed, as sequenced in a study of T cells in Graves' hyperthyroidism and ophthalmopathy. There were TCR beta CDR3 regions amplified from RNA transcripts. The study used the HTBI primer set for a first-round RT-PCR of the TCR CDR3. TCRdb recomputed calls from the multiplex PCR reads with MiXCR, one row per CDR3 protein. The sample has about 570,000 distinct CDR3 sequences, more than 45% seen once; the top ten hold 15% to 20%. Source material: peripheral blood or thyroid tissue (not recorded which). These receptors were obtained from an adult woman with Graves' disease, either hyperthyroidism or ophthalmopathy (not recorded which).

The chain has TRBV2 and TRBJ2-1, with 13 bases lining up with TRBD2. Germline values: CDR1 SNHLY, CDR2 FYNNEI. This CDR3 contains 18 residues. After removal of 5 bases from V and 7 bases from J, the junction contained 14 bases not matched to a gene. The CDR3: CASSLLAGGPGGWNEQFF. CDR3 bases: TGTGCCAGCAGTCTACTAGCGGGAGGGCCTGGAGGATGGAATGAGCAGTTCTTC.

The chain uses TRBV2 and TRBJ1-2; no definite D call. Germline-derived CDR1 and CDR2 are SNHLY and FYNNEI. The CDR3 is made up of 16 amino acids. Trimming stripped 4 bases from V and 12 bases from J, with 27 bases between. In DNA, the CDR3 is TGTGCCAGCAGTGGACCGGGCCCCCAAAGGAGAACTGGAAACACCTTC. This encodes CASSGPGPQRRTGNTF.

This CDR3 is CATSDQRQGDGNQPQYF. As DNA, the CDR3 is TGTGCCACCAGTGACCAAAGACAGGGGGATGGCAATCAGCCCCAGTACTTC. The rearrangement uses TRBV24-1 and TRBJ2-5, with 9 bases matching TRBD1. Germline loops: CDR1 KGHDR, CDR2 SFDVKD. The CDR3 is 17 amino acids. V was clipped by 4 bases and J by 9 bases; unmatched bases: 17.

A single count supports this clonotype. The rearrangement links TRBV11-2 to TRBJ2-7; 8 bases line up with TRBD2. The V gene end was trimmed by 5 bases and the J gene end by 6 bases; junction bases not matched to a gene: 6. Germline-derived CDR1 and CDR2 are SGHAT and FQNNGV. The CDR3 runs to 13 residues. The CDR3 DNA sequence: TGTGCCAGCAGCCCCCGGGGGGGGATCGAGCAGTACTTC. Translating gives CASSPRGGIEQYF.

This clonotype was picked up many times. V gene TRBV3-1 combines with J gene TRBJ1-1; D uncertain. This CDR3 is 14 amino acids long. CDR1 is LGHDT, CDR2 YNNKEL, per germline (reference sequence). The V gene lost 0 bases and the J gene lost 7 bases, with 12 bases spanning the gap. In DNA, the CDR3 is TGTGCCAGCAGCCAAGATAACGGTGGCGGTGAAGCTTTCTTT. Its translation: CASSQDNGGGEAFF.

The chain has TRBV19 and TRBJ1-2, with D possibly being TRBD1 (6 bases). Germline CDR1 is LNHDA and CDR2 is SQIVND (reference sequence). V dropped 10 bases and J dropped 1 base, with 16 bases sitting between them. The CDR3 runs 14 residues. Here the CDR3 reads CATQVAGVNYGYTF. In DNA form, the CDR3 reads TGTGCCACCCAAGTCGCAGGGGTTAACTATGGCTACACCTTC.

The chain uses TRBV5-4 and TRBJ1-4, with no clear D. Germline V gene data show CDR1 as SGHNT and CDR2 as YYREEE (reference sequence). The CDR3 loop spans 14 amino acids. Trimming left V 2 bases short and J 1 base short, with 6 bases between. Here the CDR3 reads CASSFAGTNEKLFF. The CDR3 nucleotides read TGTGCCAGCAGCTTTGCAGGAACTAATGAAAAACTGTTTTTT.

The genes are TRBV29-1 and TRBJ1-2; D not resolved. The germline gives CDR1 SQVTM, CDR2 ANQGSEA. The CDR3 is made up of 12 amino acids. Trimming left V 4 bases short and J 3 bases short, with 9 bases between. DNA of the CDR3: TGCAGCGTTGTATTTGGGGACTATGGCTACACCTTC. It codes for CSVVFGDYGYTF. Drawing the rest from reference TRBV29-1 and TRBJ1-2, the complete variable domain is SAVISQKPSRDICQRGTSLTIQCQVDSQVTMMFWYRQQPGQSLTLIATANQGSEATYESGFVIDKFPISRPNLTFSTLTVSNMSPEDSSIYLCSVVFGDYGYTFGSGTRLTVV.

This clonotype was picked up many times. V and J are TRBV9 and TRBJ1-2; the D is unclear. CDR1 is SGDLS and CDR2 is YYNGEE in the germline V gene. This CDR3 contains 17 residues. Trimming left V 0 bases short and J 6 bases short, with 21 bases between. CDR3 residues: CASSVGTVDLGSDGYTF. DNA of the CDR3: TGTGCCAGCAGCGTAGGTACAGTGGATCTGGGCTCAGATGGCTACACCTTC.

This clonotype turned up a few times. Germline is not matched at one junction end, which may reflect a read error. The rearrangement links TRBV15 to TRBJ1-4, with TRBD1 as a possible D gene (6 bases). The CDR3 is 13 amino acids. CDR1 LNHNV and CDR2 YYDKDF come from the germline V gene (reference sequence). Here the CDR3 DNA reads TGTGCCACCAGCAGGGGGGGGGACAACGGTTCCCGTTTT. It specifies CATSRGGDNGSRF.

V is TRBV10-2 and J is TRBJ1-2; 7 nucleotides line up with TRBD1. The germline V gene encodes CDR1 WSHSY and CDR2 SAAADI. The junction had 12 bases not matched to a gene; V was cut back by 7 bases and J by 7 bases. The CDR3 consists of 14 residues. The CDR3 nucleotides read TGCGCCAGCACTCGACAGGGTGGACCGGGTGGCTACACCTTC. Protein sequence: CASTRQGGPGGYTF.

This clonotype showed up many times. The CDR3 region has the DNA TGTGCCAGCAGCTTAGTTAAGGAGCAGTACTTC. This codes for CASSLVKEQYF. This chain uses TRBV7-8 with TRBJ2-7; D gene unclear. This CDR3 spans 11 amino acids. The V end was cut by 1 base, the J end by 7 bases, with 5 bases between. Germline-derived CDR1 and CDR2 are SGHVS and FQNEAQ.

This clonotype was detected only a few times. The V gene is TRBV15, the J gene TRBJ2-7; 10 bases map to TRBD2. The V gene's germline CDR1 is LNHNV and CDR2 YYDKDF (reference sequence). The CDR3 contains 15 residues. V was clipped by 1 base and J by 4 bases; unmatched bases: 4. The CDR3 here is CATSRGLAGAYEQYF. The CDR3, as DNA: TGTGCCACCAGCAGAGGGCTAGCGGGAGCGTACGAGCAGTACTTC. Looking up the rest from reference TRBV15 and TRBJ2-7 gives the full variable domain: DAMVIQNPRYQVTQFGKPVTLSCSQTLNHNVMYWYQQKSSQAPKLLFHYYDKDFNNEADTPDNFQSRRPNTSFCFLDIRSPGLGDTAMYLCATSRGLAGAYEQYFGPGTRLTVT.

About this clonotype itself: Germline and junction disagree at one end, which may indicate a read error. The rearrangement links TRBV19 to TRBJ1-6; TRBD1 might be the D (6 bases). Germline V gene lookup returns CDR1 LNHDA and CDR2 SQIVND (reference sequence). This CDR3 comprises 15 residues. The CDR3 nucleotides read TGCGCCAGCAGCACCCAGGACAGAAATAATTCACCCCTCCACTTT. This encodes CASSTQDRNNSPLHF.

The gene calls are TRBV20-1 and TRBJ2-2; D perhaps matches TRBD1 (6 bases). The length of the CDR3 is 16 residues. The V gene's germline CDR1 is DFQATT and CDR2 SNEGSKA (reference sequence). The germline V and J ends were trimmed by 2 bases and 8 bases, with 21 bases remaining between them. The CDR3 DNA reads TGCAGTGCTAGAAGCGCCCTAGGGGGAGCCACAGGGGAGCTGTTTTTT. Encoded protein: CSARSALGGATGELFF.

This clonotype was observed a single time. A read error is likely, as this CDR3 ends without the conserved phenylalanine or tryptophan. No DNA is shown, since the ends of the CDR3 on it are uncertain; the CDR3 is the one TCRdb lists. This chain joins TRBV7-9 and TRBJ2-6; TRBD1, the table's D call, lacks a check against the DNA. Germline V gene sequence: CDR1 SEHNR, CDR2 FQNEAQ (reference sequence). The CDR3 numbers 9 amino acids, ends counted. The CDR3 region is CASSPYRAT.

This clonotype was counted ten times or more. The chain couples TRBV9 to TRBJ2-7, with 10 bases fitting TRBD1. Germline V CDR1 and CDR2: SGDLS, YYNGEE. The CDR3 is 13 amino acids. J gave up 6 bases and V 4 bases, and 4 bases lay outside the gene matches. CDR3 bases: TGTGCCAGCAGCCTTGGGACAGGGGCCGAGCAGTACTTC. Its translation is CASSLGTGAEQYF.

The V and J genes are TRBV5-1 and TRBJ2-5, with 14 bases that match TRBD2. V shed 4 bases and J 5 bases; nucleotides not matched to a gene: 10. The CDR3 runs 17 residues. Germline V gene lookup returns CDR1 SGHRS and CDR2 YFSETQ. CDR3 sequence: CASSLGTSGSGDETQYF. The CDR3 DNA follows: TGCGCCAGCAGCCTCGGGACTAGCGGGAGTGGGGACGAGACCCAGTACTTC.

This CDR3 is CASSFLQGASGELFF. The CDR3 DNA reads TGTGCCAGCAGTTTCTTACAGGGGGCAAGTGGGGAGCTGTTTTTT. The rearrangement links TRBV6-4 to TRBJ2-2; 9 bases are shared with TRBD1. The germline V gene encodes CDR1 MRHNA and CDR2 SNTAGT. Trimming cost V 5 bases and J 8 bases; bases outside gene matches: 9. The CDR3 covers 15 residues.

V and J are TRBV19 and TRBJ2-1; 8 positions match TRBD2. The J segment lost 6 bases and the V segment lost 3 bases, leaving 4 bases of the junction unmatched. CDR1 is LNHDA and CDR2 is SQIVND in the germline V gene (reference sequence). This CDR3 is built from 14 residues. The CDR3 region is CASSIRREVNEQFF. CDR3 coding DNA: TGTGCCAGTAGTATCCGGCGGGAGGTCAATGAGCAGTTCTTC.

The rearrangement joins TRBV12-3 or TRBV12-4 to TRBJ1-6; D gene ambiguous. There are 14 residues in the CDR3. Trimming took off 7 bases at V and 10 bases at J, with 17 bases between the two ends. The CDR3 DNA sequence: TGTGCCAGCACCTTGACGGCGTGGAAGTCACCCCTCCACTTT. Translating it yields CASTLTAWKSPLHF.

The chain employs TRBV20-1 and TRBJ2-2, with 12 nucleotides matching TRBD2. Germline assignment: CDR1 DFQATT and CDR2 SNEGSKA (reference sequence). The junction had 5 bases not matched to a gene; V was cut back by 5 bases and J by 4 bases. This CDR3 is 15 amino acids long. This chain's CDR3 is CSAPGLAGTTGELFF. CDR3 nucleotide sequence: TGCAGTGCTCCTGGACTAGCGGGAACCACCGGGGAGCTGTTTTTT.

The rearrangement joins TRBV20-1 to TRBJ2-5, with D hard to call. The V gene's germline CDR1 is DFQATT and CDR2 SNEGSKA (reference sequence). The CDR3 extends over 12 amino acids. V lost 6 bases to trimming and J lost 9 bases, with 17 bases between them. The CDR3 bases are TGCAGTGCACGGCAAGGTAATCAGCCCCAGTACTTC. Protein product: CSARQGNQPQYF.

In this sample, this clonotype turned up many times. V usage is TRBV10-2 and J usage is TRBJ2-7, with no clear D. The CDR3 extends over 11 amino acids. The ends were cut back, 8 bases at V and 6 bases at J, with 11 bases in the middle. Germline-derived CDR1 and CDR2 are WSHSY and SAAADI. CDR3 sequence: CASGTGLEQYF. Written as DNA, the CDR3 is TGCGCCAGCGGAACGGGTCTCGAGCAGTACTTC.

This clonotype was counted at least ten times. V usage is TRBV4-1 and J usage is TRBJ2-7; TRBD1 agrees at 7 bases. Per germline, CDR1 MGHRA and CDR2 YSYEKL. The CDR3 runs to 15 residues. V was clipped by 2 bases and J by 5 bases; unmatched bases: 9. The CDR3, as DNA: TGCGCCAGCAGCCAACGACAGGGTGAAGGCAACGAGCAGTACTTC. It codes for CASSQRQGEGNEQYF.

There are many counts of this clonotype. The CDR3 nucleotides are TGTGCCAGCAGCCGAGATGGGGGTCTTCGGGCCTATGGCTACACCTTC. Its protein is CASSRDGGLRAYGYTF. The chain joins TRBV7-9 to TRBJ1-2; tentative D call: TRBD1 (5 bases). The CDR3 extends over 16 amino acids. Germline CDR1 reads SEHNR; CDR2 reads FQNEAQ (reference sequence). With 5 bases removed from V and 4 bases from J, the gap between germline ends came to 20 bases. The full variable domain, with the rest looked up from reference TRBV7-9 and TRBJ1-2, is DTGVSQNPRHKITKRGQNVTFRCDPISEHNRLYWYRQTLGQGPEFLTYFQNEAQLEKSRLLSDRFSAERPKGSFSTLEIQRTEQGDSAMYLCASSRDGGLRAYGYTFGSGTRLTVV.

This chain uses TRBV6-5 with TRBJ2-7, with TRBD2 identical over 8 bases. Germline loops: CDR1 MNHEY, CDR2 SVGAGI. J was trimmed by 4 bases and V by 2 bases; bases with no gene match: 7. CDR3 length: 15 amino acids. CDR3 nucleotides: TGTGCCAGCAGTTACCTGGGACTAGATTTATACGAGCAGTACTTC. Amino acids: CASSYLGLDLYEQYF.

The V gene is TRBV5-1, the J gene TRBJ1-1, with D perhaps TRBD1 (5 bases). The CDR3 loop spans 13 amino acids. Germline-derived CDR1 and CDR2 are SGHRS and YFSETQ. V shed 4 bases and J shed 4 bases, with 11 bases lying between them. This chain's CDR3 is CASSTAGLTEAFF. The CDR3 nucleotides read TGCGCCAGCAGCACGGCGGGGCTCACTGAAGCTTTCTTT.

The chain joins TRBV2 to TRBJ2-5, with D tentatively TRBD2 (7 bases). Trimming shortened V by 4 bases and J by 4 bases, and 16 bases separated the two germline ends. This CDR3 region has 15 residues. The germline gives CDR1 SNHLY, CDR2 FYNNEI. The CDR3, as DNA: TGTGCCAGCAGTGGAACAGGGAGGGCCGGAGAGACCCAGTACTTC. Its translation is CASSGTGRAGETQYF.

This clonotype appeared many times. The CDR3 DNA follows: TGTGCCATCAGTGAGTCAGGTCAGCCTCGGGAGCAGTACTTC. This codes for CAISESGQPREQYF. The rearrangement uses TRBV10-3 and TRBJ2-7, with D unresolved. This CDR3 contains 14 residues. Germline CDR1 and CDR2: ENHRY and SYGVKD. Between the trimmed V and J ends, which lost 0 bases and 7 bases, there was a span of 13 bases.

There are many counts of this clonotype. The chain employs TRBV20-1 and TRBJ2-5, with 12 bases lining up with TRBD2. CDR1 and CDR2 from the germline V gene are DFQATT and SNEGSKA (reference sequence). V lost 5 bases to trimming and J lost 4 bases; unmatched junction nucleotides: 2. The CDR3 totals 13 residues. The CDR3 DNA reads TGCAGTGCTGGGGGACTAGCGGGAGAGACCCAGTACTTC. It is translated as CSAGGLAGETQYF.